This T cell receptor beta chain was sequenced in a study of OX40 agonist ivuxolimab in advanced cancers. Study-wide context: Dose-escalation patients suffered from hepatocellular carcinoma, melanoma, renal cell or head and neck cancer. Three patients showed partial responses: one hepatocellular carcinoma and two cutaneous melanoma cases. Anti-PD-1, anti-PD-L1 or anti-CTLA-4 therapy given earlier was allowed, and around 40% had some.

Assay used: immunoSEQ multiplex PCR; TCRdb lists only in-frame clones, some missing. The data hold 30,000 to 40,000 clones, with roughly nine tenths observed a single time. The count of this clone is one. CDR3 length equals 14 residues. V trimming: 6 bases; J trimming: 0 bases; junction bases outside the gene matches: 5. In germline, CDR1 is SQVTM, CDR2 ANQGSEA. The clonotype comes from an adult with an advanced solid tumor such as melanoma, head and neck, liver or kidney cancer. The specimen comprised CD4+ or CD8+ T cells sorted from blood, sampled in a trial of the OX40 agonist ivuxolimab. The J gene is TRBJ1-3, the V gene TRBV29-1; TRBD1 matches at 7 bases. CDR3 residues: CSVQTGLSGNTIYF. As DNA, the CDR3 is TGCAGCGTGCAGACAGGGCTCTCTGGAAACACCATATATTTT.